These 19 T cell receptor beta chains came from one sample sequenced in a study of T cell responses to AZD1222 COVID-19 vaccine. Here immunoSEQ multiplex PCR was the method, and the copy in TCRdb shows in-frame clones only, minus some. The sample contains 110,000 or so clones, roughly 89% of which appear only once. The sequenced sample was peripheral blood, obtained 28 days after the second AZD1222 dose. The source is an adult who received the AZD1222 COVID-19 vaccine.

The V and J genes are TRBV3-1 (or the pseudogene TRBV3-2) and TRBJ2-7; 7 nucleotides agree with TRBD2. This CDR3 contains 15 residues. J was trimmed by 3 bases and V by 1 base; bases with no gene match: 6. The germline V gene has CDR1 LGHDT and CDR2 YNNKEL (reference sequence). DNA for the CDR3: TGTGCCAGCAGCCAAGGAGTGGCTAGCGGCTACGAGCAGTACTTC. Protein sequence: CASSQGVASGYEQYF.

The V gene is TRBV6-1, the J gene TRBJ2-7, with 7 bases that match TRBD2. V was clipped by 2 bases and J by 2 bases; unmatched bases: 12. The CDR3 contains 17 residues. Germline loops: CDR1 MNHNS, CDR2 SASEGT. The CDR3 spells CASSEFAGETLAYEQYF. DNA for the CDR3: TGTGCCAGCAGTGAATTTGCGGGGGAAACACTGGCCTACGAGCAGTACTTC.

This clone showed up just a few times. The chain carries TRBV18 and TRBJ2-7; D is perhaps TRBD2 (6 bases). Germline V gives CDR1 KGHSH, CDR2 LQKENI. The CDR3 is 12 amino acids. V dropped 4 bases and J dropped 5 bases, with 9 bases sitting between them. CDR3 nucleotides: TGTGCCAGCTCACTCGGCGGGAACGAGCAGTACTTC. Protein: CASSLGGNEQYF.

The chain's CDR3 is CASSQAPSGSFGETQYF. The CDR3 DNA reads TGCGCCAGCAGCCAAGCCCCTAGCGGGAGTTTTGGAGAGACCCAGTACTTC. The chain carries TRBV4-3 and TRBJ2-5; 10 nucleotides line up with TRBD2. With V trimmed by 1 base and J by 4 bases, 9 bases remained unmatched. The CDR3 sequence is 17 residues long. The germline gives CDR1 LGHNA, CDR2 YSLEER.

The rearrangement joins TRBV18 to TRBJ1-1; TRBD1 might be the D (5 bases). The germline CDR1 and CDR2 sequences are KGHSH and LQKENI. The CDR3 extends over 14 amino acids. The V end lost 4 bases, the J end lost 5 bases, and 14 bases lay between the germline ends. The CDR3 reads CASSRRGEGTEAFF. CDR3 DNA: TGTGCCAGCTCACGGCGGGGGGAAGGAACTGAAGCTTTCTTT.

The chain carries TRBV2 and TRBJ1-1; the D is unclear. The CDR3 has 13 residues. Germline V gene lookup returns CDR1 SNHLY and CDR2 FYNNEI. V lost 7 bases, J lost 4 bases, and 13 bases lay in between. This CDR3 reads CASMFQRGTEAFF. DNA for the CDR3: TGTGCCAGCATGTTTCAACGCGGCACTGAAGCTTTCTTT.

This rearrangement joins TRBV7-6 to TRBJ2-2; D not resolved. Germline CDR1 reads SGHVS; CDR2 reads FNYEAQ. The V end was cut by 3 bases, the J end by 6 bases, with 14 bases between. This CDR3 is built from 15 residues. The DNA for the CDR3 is TGTGCCAGCAGCTTTTTGCAGGATCTATCCGGGGAGCTGTTTTTT. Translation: CASSFLQDLSGELFF.

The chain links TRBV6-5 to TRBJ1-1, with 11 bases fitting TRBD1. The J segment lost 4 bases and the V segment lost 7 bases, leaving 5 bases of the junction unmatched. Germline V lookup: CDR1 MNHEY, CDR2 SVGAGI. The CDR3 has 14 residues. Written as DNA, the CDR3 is TGTGCCAGCAATTCCGGGACAGGGGGCACTGAAGCTTTCTTT. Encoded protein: CASNSGTGGTEAFF.

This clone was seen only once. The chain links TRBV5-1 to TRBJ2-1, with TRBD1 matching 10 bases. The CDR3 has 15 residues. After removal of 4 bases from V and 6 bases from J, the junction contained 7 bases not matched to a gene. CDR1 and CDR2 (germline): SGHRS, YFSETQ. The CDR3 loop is CASSVGQGGSNEQFF. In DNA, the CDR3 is TGCGCCAGCAGCGTAGGACAGGGGGGGAGCAATGAGCAGTTCTTC.

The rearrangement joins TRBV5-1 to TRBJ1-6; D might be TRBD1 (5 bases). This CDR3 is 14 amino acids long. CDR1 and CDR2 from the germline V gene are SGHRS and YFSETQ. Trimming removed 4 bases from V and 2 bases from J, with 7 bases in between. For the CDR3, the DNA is TGCGCCAGCAGCGGGGGGACCTATAATTCACCCCTCCACTTT. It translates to CASSGGTYNSPLHF.

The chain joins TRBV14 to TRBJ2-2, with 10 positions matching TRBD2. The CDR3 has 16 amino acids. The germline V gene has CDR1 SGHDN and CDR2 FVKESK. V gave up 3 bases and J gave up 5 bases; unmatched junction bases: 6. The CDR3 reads CASSHLAGGRTGELFF. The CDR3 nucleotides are TGTGCCAGCAGCCATTTAGCGGGAGGTCGAACCGGGGAGCTGTTTTTT.

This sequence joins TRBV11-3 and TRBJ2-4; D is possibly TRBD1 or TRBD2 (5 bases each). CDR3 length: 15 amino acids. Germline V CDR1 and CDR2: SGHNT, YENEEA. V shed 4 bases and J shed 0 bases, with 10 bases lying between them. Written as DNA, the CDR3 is TGTGCCAGCAGCTCAGGGAGTCTAGCCAAAAACATTCAGTACTTC. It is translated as CASSSGSLAKNIQYF.

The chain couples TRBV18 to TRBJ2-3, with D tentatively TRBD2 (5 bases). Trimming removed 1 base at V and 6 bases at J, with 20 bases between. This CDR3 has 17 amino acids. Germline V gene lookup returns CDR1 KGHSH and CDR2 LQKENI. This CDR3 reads CASSPQLGGSPRDTQYF. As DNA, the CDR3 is TGTGCCAGCTCACCACAACTAGGAGGCTCGCCCCGGGATACGCAGTATTTT.

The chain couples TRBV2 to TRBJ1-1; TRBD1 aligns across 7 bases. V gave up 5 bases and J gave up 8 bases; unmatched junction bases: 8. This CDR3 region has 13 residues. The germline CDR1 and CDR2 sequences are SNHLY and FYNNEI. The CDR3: CASSPTGTAEAFF. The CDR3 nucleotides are TGTGCCAGCAGTCCAACGGGGACAGCCGAAGCTTTCTTT.

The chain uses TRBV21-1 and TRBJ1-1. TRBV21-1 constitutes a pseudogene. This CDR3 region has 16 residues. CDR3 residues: CASSNWLPGVGTEAFF. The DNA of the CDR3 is TGTGCCAGCAGCAATTGGCTCCCGGGGGTTGGCACTGAAGCTTTCTTT.

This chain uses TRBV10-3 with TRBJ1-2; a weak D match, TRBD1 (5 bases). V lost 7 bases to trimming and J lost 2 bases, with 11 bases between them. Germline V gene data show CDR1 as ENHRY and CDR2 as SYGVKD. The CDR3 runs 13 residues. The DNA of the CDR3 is TGTGCCATCAACACGAGACAGAACTATGGCTACACCTTC. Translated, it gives CAINTRQNYGYTF.

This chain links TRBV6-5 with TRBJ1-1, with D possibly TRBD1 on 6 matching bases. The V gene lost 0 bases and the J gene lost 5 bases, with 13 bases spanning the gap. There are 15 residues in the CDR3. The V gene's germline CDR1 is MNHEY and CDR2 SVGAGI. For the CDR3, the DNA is TGTGCCAGCAGTTACTCGAGGGGGGCCGGGACTGAAGCTTTCTTT. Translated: CASSYSRGAGTEAFF.

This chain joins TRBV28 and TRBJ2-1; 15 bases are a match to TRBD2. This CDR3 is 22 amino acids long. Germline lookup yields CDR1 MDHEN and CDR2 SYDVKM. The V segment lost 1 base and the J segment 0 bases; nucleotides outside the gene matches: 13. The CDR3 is CASSLYPGTSGRMGSSYNEQFF. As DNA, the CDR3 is TGTGCCAGCAGTTTATACCCAGGGACTAGCGGGAGGATGGGGAGCTCCTACAATGAGCAGTTCTTC.

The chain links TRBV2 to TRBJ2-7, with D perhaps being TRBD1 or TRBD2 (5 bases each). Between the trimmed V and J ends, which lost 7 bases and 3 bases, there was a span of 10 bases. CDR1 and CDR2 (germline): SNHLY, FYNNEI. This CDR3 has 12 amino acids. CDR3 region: CASMGEFYEQYF. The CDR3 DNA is TGTGCCAGCATGGGGGAGTTCTACGAGCAGTACTTC.